This T cell receptor (beta chain) comes out of a study of blood T cell repertoires in COVID-19 (dated by TCRdb to about 2020). Looking at the study overall: Samples from collaborators originated in the United States, Italy and Spain and spanned both the acute and convalescent phases of COVID-19. The prospective study material was composed of cDNA or gDNA derived from T cells, B-cell-depleted T cells, or PBMCs. The dataset comprised deeply sampled blood TCRbeta repertoires from subjects exposed to, actively infected with, or recovered from COVID-19. A freely available public database, intended as a resource for researchers studying the immune response to SARS-CoV-2, is where the repertoires were released. Samples were obtained from the ongoing ImmuneRACE study (first 160 participants) and from 1,254 subjects provided by 6 global collaborators. The sample metadata nearly always contained a de-identified subject ID, COVID-19 status, age in years and sex. Where available, HLA class I and class II types were obtained from metadata supplied by the sample provider rather than from assay-based typing. General findings and caveats noted by the study authors: Clinical and demographic metadata were provided uncurated, with the amount varying by source and participant.

Whole blood was collected in K2EDTA tubes by collaborating institutions according to the institutions' own protocols. For TCRbeta analysis, collaborator samples were shipped as frozen whole blood, as isolated PBMCs, or as DNA extracted from either sample type. The CDR3 measures 15 amino acids from cysteine to phenylalanine. Here the CDR3 DNA is all that survives: 45 bases in frame from base 1. CDR1 and CDR2 are read off the germline V gene as SGHTS and YDEGEE. V is pruned by 4 bases and J by 7 bases, leaving 9 bases of the junction without a gene match. Note on this clone: This clone's antigen is unknown. No much larger clonotype is one base removed from it; base qualities were not supplied.

TCRbeta CDR3 regions were amplified from genomic DNA using the immunoSEQ Assay, a bias-controlled multiplex PCR. As for the authors' bioinformatics: The number of nucleated cells in each sample was estimated by amplification of reference gene primers within the assay. Sequence reads were collapsed and filtered to measure the absolute abundance of every unique TCRbeta CDR3 rearrangement. For each sample, productive Simpson clonality was calculated by taking the square root of Simpson's diversity index across productive rearrangements. TCRdb's version of the immuneACCESS table is confined to in-frame rearrangements and falls short of the full clone set. An unresolved V gene accounts for under half of the shortfall where checked; the remainder is of unknown origin. V and J calls and clone size come straight from that table; D and trimming were deduced from the DNA. The sample yields 150,000 or so clones; about 88% were counted once. The ten largest clones take up about 2.5% of the sample.

The clonotype comes from an older woman with acute or convalescent COVID-19. The sequenced sample consisted of peripheral blood. The rearranged segments are TRBV5-8 and TRBJ1-5; the junction holds 9 bases that match TRBD1. The DNA reads as follows: TGTGCCAGCAGCCCTGGGACAGGGTCTTTCCAGCCCCAGCATTTT. It is translated as CASSPGTGSFQPQHF.